The 25 T cell receptor beta chains listed next were all sequenced from one sample in a study of metastatic and nonmetastatic thyroid tumors. Ahead of thyroid surgery, no patient had received treatment of any kind. TCRdb re-called the PCR reads via MiXCR. The sample records about 20,000 clones, around 28% being singletons. Sequencing was done on a sample of tumor tissue. The receptors come from a male donor with papillary thyroid cancer or a benign thyroid nodule (not recorded which). Some clones in this sample may be carry-over from other donors' samples.

The chain has TRBV6-1 and TRBJ2-7; TRBD1 matches 9 bases. Unmatched junction bases numbered 2, after V lost 6 bases and J lost 2 bases. From germline, CDR1 is MNHNS and CDR2 SASEGT. CDR3 size: 13 residues. CDR3 region: CASRWTGAYEQYF. The CDR3 DNA reads as TGTGCCAGCAGATGGACAGGGGCCTACGAGCAGTACTTC.

The chain combines TRBV5-1 with TRBJ1-1, with D perhaps TRBD1 (6 bases). V was trimmed by 3 bases and J by 4 bases, leaving 16 bases between them. The CDR3 runs to 15 residues. The V gene's germline CDR1 is SGHRS and CDR2 YFSETQ. The CDR3 nucleotides read TGCGCCAGCAGCTCGGGACATCCACAAGGCACTGAAGCTTTCTTT. Translation gives CASSSGHPQGTEAFF.

The chain links TRBV6-1 to TRBJ2-7, with 8 positions matching TRBD1. The CDR3 totals 14 residues. The germline CDR1 and CDR2 sequences are MNHNS and SASEGT. V shed 6 bases and J 3 bases; nucleotides not matched to a gene: 7. The CDR3 spells CASRQTGDFYEQYF. CDR3 DNA sequence: TGTGCCAGCAGGCAGACAGGGGACTTCTACGAGCAGTACTTC.

Comment on this clone: This CDR3 fails to terminate in the conserved phenylalanine or tryptophan, so it likely reflects a read error. The chain recombines TRBV27 with TRBJ2-5; 9 nucleotides match TRBD1. Germline-derived CDR1 and CDR2 are MNHEY and SMNVEV (reference sequence). This CDR3 has 14 residues. J was trimmed by 4 bases and V by 6 bases; bases with no gene match: 6. DNA of the CDR3: TGTGCCAGCAGGCACAGGGGGCGGTTAGAGACCCAGTACGTC. This gives the protein CASRHRGRLETQYV.

This sequence joins TRBV20-1 and TRBJ1-2; possible D gene TRBD1, 5 bases. Germline V gene data show CDR1 as DFQATT and CDR2 as SNEGSKA (reference sequence). The CDR3 length is 14 residues. Between the trimmed V and J ends, which lost 1 base and 6 bases, there was a span of 15 bases. CDR3 DNA sequence: TGCAGTGCTAGAGGATGGGGGAACAGGAATGGCTACACCTTC. Encoded protein: CSARGWGNRNGYTF.

In this sample, this clone turned up a few times. J is TRBJ2-7 and V is TRBV6-1; tentative D call: TRBD1 (7 bases). V lost 2 bases and J 0 bases, leaving 14 bases between the germline ends. This CDR3 is built from 16 residues. Germline V lookup: CDR1 MNHNS, CDR2 SASEGT. CDR3 sequence reads: CASSESGGDSSYEQYF. The CDR3 nucleotides are TGTGCCAGCAGTGAATCTGGCGGGGACAGCTCCTACGAGCAGTACTTC.

This clone has ten or more counts. This sequence joins TRBV3-1 and TRBJ2-7; 9 positions agree with TRBD1. Germline CDR1 reads LGHDT; CDR2 reads YNNKEL (reference sequence). The CDR3 is made up of 11 amino acids. The V segment lost 6 bases and the J segment 9 bases; nucleotides outside the gene matches: 3. This CDR3 is CASSQDRGQYF. The CDR3, as DNA: TGTGCCAGCAGTCAGGACAGGGGGCAGTACTTC.

Turning to this clone: One end of the junction varies from germline; a read error may be responsible. The chain recombines TRBV2 with TRBJ2-2; D may be TRBD2 (6 bases). The germline gives CDR1 SNHLY, CDR2 FYNNEI. The length of the CDR3 is 15 residues. CDR3 loop: CASGDRGTNSWELFF. CDR3 bases: TGTGCCAGCGGTGACCGGGGGACGAACAGCTGGGAGCTGTTTTTT. Full variable domain (rest looked up from reference TRBV2 and TRBJ2-2): EPEVTQTPSHQVTQMGQEVILRCVPISNHLYFYWYRQILGQKVEFLVSFYNNEISEKSEIFDDQFSVERPDGSNFTLKIRSTKLEDSAMYFCASGDRGTNSWELFFGEGSRLTVL.

The V and J genes are TRBV20-1 and TRBJ2-7; 7 positions match TRBD1. After removal of 4 bases from V and 0 bases from J, the junction contained 9 bases not matched to a gene. Germline V gives CDR1 DFQATT, CDR2 SNEGSKA (reference sequence). This CDR3 is 15 amino acids long. The CDR3 region has the DNA TGCAGTGCTACCTTATGGAACAGGGGCTCCTACGAGCAGTACTTC. Protein sequence: CSATLWNRGSYEQYF.

This clone was detected many times. The CDR3 DNA sequence: TGTGCCATCAGTGAGATTATGTTTTCCTCTGGAAACACCATATATTTT. Translating gives CAISEIMFSSGNTIYF. The chain carries TRBV10-3 and TRBJ1-3; D remains unclear. CDR1 is ENHRY, CDR2 SYGVKD, per germline. With 2 bases removed from V and 0 bases from J, the gap between germline ends came to 11 bases. This CDR3 is built from 16 residues.

Many counts were recorded for this clone. Here the CDR3 DNA reads TGTGCCAGCAGCCGCGCTAGCGGGAGCGTATATGAGCAGTTCTTC. Translation: CASSRASGSVYEQFF. This sequence joins TRBV11-2 and TRBJ2-1; the match to TRBD2 covers 10 bases. There are 15 residues in the CDR3. J gave up 8 bases and V 5 bases, and 9 bases lay outside the gene matches. CDR1 is SGHAT and CDR2 is FQNNGV in the germline V gene.

By share, this clone ranks as medium-sized (0.01 to 0.1%). The CDR3 DNA sequence: TGCAGTGCTAGAGATCTAAGGCAATACAATGAGCAGTTCTTC. Translation: CSARDLRQYNEQFF. The chain combines TRBV20-1 with TRBJ2-1, with D uncertain. The V and J ends lost 0 bases and 4 bases respectively, with 10 bases between them. Germline CDR1 is DFQATT and CDR2 is SNEGSKA (reference sequence). CDR3 size: 14 residues.

This clone has just a few counts. Because the CDR3 is missing its conserved closing phenylalanine or tryptophan, this is likely a read error. This chain uses TRBV12-3 or TRBV12-4 with TRBJ2-5; 7 bases are shared with TRBD2. CDR3 length: 18 amino acids. The DNA for the CDR3 is TGTGCAAGCAGTTCGGCAAGCTTGGGGAGGGAACCTCGGGAGACCCAGTACTCC. Translated, it gives CASSSASLGREPRETQYS.

The chain combines TRBV5-4 with TRBJ2-2, with TRBD2 matching over 15 bases. Germline CDR1 and CDR2: SGHNT and YYREEE (reference sequence). V lost 4 bases and J lost 2; bases outside the gene matches: 3. The CDR3 has 17 residues. This CDR3 reads CASSLGLAGGNTGELFF. The CDR3 DNA is TGTGCCAGCAGCCTGGGACTAGCGGGAGGTAACACCGGGGAGCTGTTTTTT.

In its sample, this clone was seen a few times. This sequence joins TRBV6-2 or TRBV6-3 and TRBJ2-7; the match to TRBD1 covers 7 bases. Trimming cost V 2 bases and J 2 bases; bases outside gene matches: 3. CDR1 MNHEY and CDR2 SVGEGT come from the germline V gene. The CDR3 loop spans 14 amino acids. The CDR3 sequence: CASSYDGQAYEQYF. Here the CDR3 DNA reads TGTGCCAGCAGTTACGACGGACAGGCCTACGAGCAGTACTTC.

In its sample, this clone was seen a few times. The V call is TRBV10-2, the J call TRBJ2-1; D possibly uses TRBD1 or TRBD2 (5 bases each). The CDR3 has 14 amino acids. V was cut by 6 bases and J by 0 bases, with 9 bases left in between. The V gene's germline CDR1 is WSHSY and CDR2 SAAADI. The CDR3 protein is CASRPGTSYNEQFF. CDR3 in DNA: TGCGCCAGCAGACCCGGGACCTCCTACAATGAGCAGTTCTTC.

The rearrangement links TRBV6-1 to TRBJ2-7, with 8 bases matching TRBD1. J gave up 3 bases and V 6 bases, and 13 bases lay outside the gene matches. Germline lookup yields CDR1 MNHNS and CDR2 SASEGT. The CDR3 sequence is 16 residues long. The CDR3, as DNA: TGTGCCAGCAGCGCCATTGGGGACAGGAGATTCTACGAGCAGTACTTC. As protein: CASSAIGDRRFYEQYF.

This clone was picked up many times. Since a much larger clone is just one base distant, this may be a read error. J is TRBJ2-3 and V is TRBV9; 9 nucleotides align to TRBD2. V shed 7 bases and J 2 bases; nucleotides not matched to a gene: 8. This CDR3 is 15 amino acids long. Germline values: CDR1 SGDLS, CDR2 YYNGEE. CDR3 nucleotide sequence: TGTGCCAGCGGTCTGAGCGGGGGGTTCACAGATACGCAGTATTTT. Amino acids: CASGLSGGFTDTQYF.

This chain connects TRBV12-3 or TRBV12-4 to TRBJ2-1, with 14 bases identical to TRBD2. The ends lost 5 bases at V and 7 bases at J; junction bases unmatched: 7. CDR3 length equals 16 residues. CDR3 residues: CASSPGLAGDRNEQFF. The CDR3 DNA reads TGTGCCAGCAGTCCGGGACTAGCGGGAGATAGGAATGAGCAGTTCTTC.

On this clone: Relative to the germline gene, one junction end is altered; a read error may explain this. CDR3 region: CASSSIGSWSNNGQFF. As DNA, the CDR3 is TGTGCCAGCAGCTCTATCGGTAGCTGGTCCAACAATGGGCAGTTCTTC. This sequence joins TRBV7-6 and TRBJ2-1; D remains ambiguous. The CDR3 loop spans 16 amino acids. CDR1 and CDR2 from the germline V gene are SGHVS and FNYEAQ.

As for this clone: One end of the junction fails to match germline, which may point to a read error. The chain uses TRBV7-2 and TRBJ2-5; TRBD2 is a possible D gene (6 bases). The length of the CDR3 is 16 residues. From germline, CDR1 is SGHTA and CDR2 FQGNSA. The CDR3 region has the DNA TGTGACAGCAGCTCGGGGGATCGCCACCCCCAAGAGACCCAGTACTTC. Amino acid sequence: CDSSSGDRHPQETQYF.

The J gene is TRBJ2-7, the V gene TRBV6-1, with D tentatively TRBD2 (6 bases). V lost 6 bases and J 0 bases, leaving 18 bases between the germline ends. CDR3 size: 16 residues. Germline CDR1 and CDR2: MNHNS and SASEGT. CDR3 in amino acids: CASSPNLSGSSYEQYF. The CDR3 DNA is TGTGCCAGCAGCCCAAACCTTAGCGGAAGCTCCTACGAGCAGTACTTC.

The sample holds many counts of this clone. This rearrangement joins TRBV2 to TRBJ2-1; 8 bases fit TRBD2. The CDR3 totals 14 residues. V was clipped by 7 bases and J by 3 bases; unmatched bases: 5. The V gene's germline CDR1 is SNHLY and CDR2 FYNNEI. The CDR3 is CASKRAGVYNEQFF. CDR3 in DNA: TGTGCCAGCAAGAGAGCGGGAGTCTACAATGAGCAGTTCTTC.

This clone is medium-sized within its sample. The chain has TRBV11-2 and TRBJ2-3, with D uncertain. The length of the CDR3 is 13 residues. Trimming shortened V by 6 bases and J by 2 bases, and 9 bases separated the two germline ends. Germline CDR1 reads SGHAT; CDR2 reads FQNNGV. CDR3 coding DNA: TGTGCCAGCAGTCGTACCTTCACAGATACGCAGTATTTT. The encoded protein is CASSRTFTDTQYF.

This clone was counted ten times or more. The rearrangement links TRBV9 to TRBJ2-5, with D hard to call. The germline gives CDR1 SGDLS, CDR2 YYNGEE. This CDR3 has 12 amino acids. V was trimmed by 3 bases and J by 5 bases, leaving 8 bases between them. DNA of the CDR3: TGTGCCAGCAGCGGGGATGGGGAGACCCAGTACTTC. Its protein is CASSGDGETQYF.